These 18 T cell receptor beta chains were sequenced from one sample in a study of blood T cell repertoires in COVID-19. Method: immunoSEQ multiplex PCR; TCRdb's copy keeps in-frame clones and lacks some. This repertoire shows around 200,000 clones, more than 75% found once; its top ten account for over 3.5%. The sample consisted of peripheral blood. The receptor set was obtained from a man between 18 and 29 years old with active or convalescent COVID-19.

This clone was seen only once. This rearrangement joins TRBV9 to TRBJ1-3; D remains ambiguous. The CDR3 is 16 amino acids. Per germline, CDR1 SGDLS and CDR2 YYNGEE. With 4 bases removed from V and 0 bases from J, the gap between germline ends came to 14 bases. The CDR3 region has the DNA TGTGCCAGCAGCTCCCAGTTCATAGCCTCTGGAAACACCATATATTTT. Translating gives CASSSQFIASGNTIYF. The full variable domain, with the rest looked up from reference TRBV9 and TRBJ1-3, is DSGVTQTPKHLITATGQRVTLRCSPRSGDLSVYWYQQSLDQGLQFLIQYYNGEERAKGNILERFSAQQFPDLHSELNLSSLELGDSALYFCASSSQFIASGNTIYFGEGSWLTVV.

This chain joins TRBV14 and TRBJ1-1, with D perhaps TRBD1 (5 bases). Germline V gene sequence: CDR1 SGHDN, CDR2 FVKESK. The CDR3 contains 16 residues. Trimming cost V 0 bases and J 3 bases, with 14 bases left between them. CDR3 amino acids: CASSQDPPWGDTEAFF. The DNA for the CDR3 is TGTGCCAGCAGCCAAGACCCACCTTGGGGGGACACTGAAGCTTTCTTT.

This chain links TRBV19 with TRBJ2-1, with a weak D call TRBD2 (6 bases). CDR1 and CDR2 from the germline V gene are LNHDA and SQIVND (reference sequence). The CDR3 extends over 17 amino acids. The V gene lost 6 bases and the J gene lost 4 bases, with 22 bases spanning the gap. For the CDR3, the DNA is TGTGCCAGTAGAACCTCCCTGCGGGGAATCGGGTACAATGAGCAGTTCTTC. Its translation: CASRTSLRGIGYNEQFF.

This clone has just one count. V gene TRBV5-1 combines with J gene TRBJ1-5; D is unclear. CDR1 SGHRS and CDR2 YFSETQ come from the germline V gene. The CDR3 length is 15 residues. Deletions cut 0 bases from V and 0 bases from J, with 7 bases between. The CDR3 loop reads CASSLESGSNQPQHF. DNA of the CDR3: TGCGCCAGCAGCTTGGAGTCCGGTAGCAATCAGCCCCAGCATTTT.

This clone was counted a few times. The chain employs TRBV6-2 or TRBV6-3 and TRBJ1-1; D possibly corresponds to TRBD1 (5 bases). This CDR3 has 17 amino acids. Germline V CDR1 and CDR2: MNHEY, SVGEGT. V was clipped by 5 bases and J by 1 base, with 20 bases between them. The CDR3 nucleotides are TGTGCCAGCAGTCCCCCGGCAGGGCCAAAATGGAACACTGAAGCTTTCTTT. This encodes CASSPPAGPKWNTEAFF.

Points on this clone: Other nucleotide sequences from this sample produce the same CDR3. J is TRBJ2-3 and V is TRBV12-5; 8 bases align to TRBD1. Germline CDR1 is LGHNT and CDR2 is FRNRAP. Germline trimming cut 6 bases from V and 1 base from J; bases unmatched to any gene: 6. There are 15 residues in the CDR3. This CDR3 reads CASGLGQGGTDTQYF. Written as DNA, the CDR3 is TGTGCTAGTGGCCTCGGACAGGGAGGCACAGATACGCAGTATTTT.

This sequence joins TRBV2 and TRBJ1-2; 9 bases agree with TRBD1. Germline CDR1 SNHLY, CDR2 FYNNEI. CDR3 length: 13 amino acids. J gave up 8 bases and V 4 bases, and 5 bases lay outside the gene matches. Written as DNA, the CDR3 is TGTGCCAGCAGTGGGACAGGGGAACAGGGCTACACCTTC. Its translation is CASSGTGEQGYTF.

This chain uses TRBV30 with TRBJ2-2; no clear D gene. Trimming pared 3 bases from V and 9 bases from J, leaving 23 bases between. This CDR3 spans 16 amino acids. The germline V gene has CDR1 GTSNPN and CDR2 SVGIG (reference sequence). CDR3 in DNA: TGTGCCTGGAGCCCACCTACCTCGCCGGCGGTCCGGGAGCTGTTTTTT. This codes for CAWSPPTSPAVRELFF.

This clone was counted a few times. This chain joins TRBV18 and TRBJ2-2, with D possibly TRBD2 on 5 matching bases. The CDR3 is 16 residues long. Germline V lookup: CDR1 KGHSH, CDR2 LQKENI. The V and J ends lost 6 bases and 4 bases respectively, with 18 bases between them. The CDR3 sequence is CASSRGVSYGTGELFF. In nucleotides, the CDR3 is TGTGCCAGCTCTCGGGGAGTCTCCTACGGCACCGGGGAGCTGTTTTTT.

This chain connects TRBV7-9 to TRBJ1-1; D remains unclear. This CDR3 spans 15 amino acids. CDR1 is SEHNR, CDR2 FQNEAQ, per germline (reference sequence). V lost 6 bases, J lost 2 bases, and 16 bases lay in between. The CDR3 loop reads CASRQVRTLNTEAFF. In DNA form, the CDR3 reads TGTGCCAGCAGGCAAGTGAGGACTCTCAACACTGAAGCTTTCTTT.

This chain uses TRBV5-1 with TRBJ1-1; 8 nucleotides align to TRBD1. Germline trimming cut 4 bases from V and 1 base from J; bases unmatched to any gene: 3. CDR3 length: 14 amino acids. In germline, CDR1 is SGHRS, CDR2 YFSETQ. DNA of the CDR3: TGCGCCAGCAGCGCGGGACAGGCGAACACTGAAGCTTTCTTT. Its protein is CASSAGQANTEAFF.

The genes are TRBV18 and TRBJ2-3, with 9 bases fitting TRBD1. V dropped 0 bases and J dropped 3; count of bases not matched to a gene: 4. This CDR3 is built from 16 residues. Germline V lookup: CDR1 KGHSH, CDR2 LQKENI. The CDR3 region is CASSPPPGQGTDTQYF. In DNA, the CDR3 is TGTGCCAGCTCACCACCGCCGGGACAGGGAACAGATACGCAGTATTTT.

Turning to this clone: Other DNA sequences in the same sample also yield this CDR3. This sequence joins TRBV5-1 and TRBJ2-5, with a possible D match to TRBD1 (5 bases). Trimming removed 2 bases at V and 1 base at J, with 6 bases between. The germline V gene has CDR1 SGHRS and CDR2 YFSETQ. The CDR3 covers 13 residues. The CDR3 DNA follows: TGCGCCAGCAGCTTAGGGGTCCAAGAGACCCAGTACTTC. Its translation is CASSLGVQETQYF.

The V and J genes are TRBV30 and TRBJ1-5; possible D gene TRBD1, 6 bases. V shed 0 bases and J shed 1 base, with 10 bases lying between them. This CDR3 is 15 amino acids long. Germline V gene data show CDR1 as GTSNPN and CDR2 as SVGIG (reference sequence). CDR3 sequence: CAWSVWTVSNQPQHF. The CDR3 bases are TGTGCCTGGAGTGTCTGGACAGTCAGCAATCAGCCCCAGCATTTT. Looking up the rest from reference TRBV30 and TRBJ1-5 gives the full variable domain: SQTIHQWPATLVQPVGSPLSLECTVEGTSNPNLYWYRQAAGRGLQLLFYSVGIGQISSEVPQNLSASRPQDRQFILSSKKLLLSDSGFYLCAWSVWTVSNQPQHFGDGTRLSIL.

The chain couples TRBV13 to TRBJ2-3; 12 bases map to TRBD2. The V and J ends lost 1 base and 5 bases, in that order; junction bases with no gene match: 4. CDR3 length: 16 amino acids. Germline values: CDR1 PRHDT, CDR2 FYEKMQ (reference sequence). CDR3 sequence (DNA): TGTGCCAGCAGCTTAGACCGGACTAGCGGGAAAGATACGCAGTATTTT. Amino acids: CASSLDRTSGKDTQYF.

This chain links TRBV11-2 with TRBJ2-1; D gene unclear. CDR1 is SGHAT, CDR2 FQNNGV, per germline. The V gene lost 6 bases and the J gene lost 4 bases, with 7 bases spanning the gap. The CDR3 has 12 residues. The CDR3 DNA reads as TGTGCCAGCAGATTACAGTACAATGAGCAGTTCTTC. The encoded protein is CASRLQYNEQFF.

The chain combines TRBV24-1 with TRBJ2-7, with D possibly TRBD2 on 6 matching bases. The CDR3 runs 14 residues. Between the trimmed V and J ends, which lost 12 bases and 0 bases, there was a span of 17 bases. Germline V gives CDR1 KGHDR, CDR2 SFDVKD. CDR3 protein: CASAPGLPSYEQYV. The CDR3 DNA is TGTGCCTCGGCGCCGGGACTTCCCTCCTACGAGCAGTACGTC.

This clone was observed a single time. J is TRBJ1-1 and V is TRBV9, with 8 bases matching TRBD1. There are 13 residues in the CDR3. CDR1 and CDR2 (germline): SGDLS, YYNGEE. With 3 bases clipped from V and 5 bases from J, the junction kept 3 bases outside the gene matches. CDR3 nucleotide sequence: TGTGCCAGCAGCGCCAGACAGGGGACTGAAGCTTTCTTT. Translation: CASSARQGTEAFF.